This T cell receptor beta chain was sequenced for a study of blood T cell repertoires in COVID-19. Across the study: Sources were T cells, B-cell-depleted T cells, or PBMCs; the material itself was cDNA or gDNA.

Repertoires were generated with immunoSEQ multiplex PCR, while TCRdb's copy carries only in-frame clones and drops some. The sample has around 200,000 clones, 70% to 90% seen once. The study drew participants aged about 18 to 89 years from some 25 US areas. During the 2 weeks before they entered the study, exposed participants had met someone with a PCR-confirmed or clinician-diagnosed COVID-19 case. This CDR3 spans 12 amino acids. V dropped 7 bases and J dropped 5 bases, with 11 bases sitting between them. The germline V gene encodes CDR1 MNHEY and CDR2 SVGAGI. Specimen: PBMCs or T cells enriched from blood (not recorded which). The chain combines TRBV6-5 with TRBJ1-1; possible D gene TRBD1, 5 bases. This clonotype originated in a woman aged 30 to 39 who had been exposed to COVID-19. The CDR3 DNA reads as TGTGCCAGCAACCCCAGACAGACTGAAGCTTTCTTT. This translates into CASNPRQTEAFF.